This T cell receptor beta chain derives from a study of blood T cell repertoires in COVID-19 (dated by TCRdb to the early 2020s). Background on the whole study: Collaborator samples came from the United States, Italy and Spain and covered acute and convalescent phases of COVID-19. Subjects who had been exposed to COVID-19, were actively infected with it, or had recovered from it provided the deeply sampled blood TCRbeta repertoires that made up the dataset. The samples were drawn from two sources: the first 160 participants of the ongoing ImmuneRACE study, and 950 to 1,500 subjects contributed by 6 global collaborators. The prospective study material was composed of cDNA or gDNA derived from T cells, B-cell-depleted T cells, or PBMCs. The repertoires were released in a freely available public database meant as a resource for research on the immune response to SARS-CoV-2. The sample metadata nearly always contained a de-identified subject ID, COVID-19 status, age in years and sex. Where available, HLA class I and class II types were obtained from metadata supplied by the sample provider rather than from assay-based typing.

The germline V gene encodes CDR1 SGHNT and CDR2 YYREEE (reference sequence). V is shortened by 4 bases, J by 3 bases, and the region joining them spans 8 bases. The CDR3 numbers 13 residues from cysteine through phenylalanine. The read is trimmed to its CDR3 DNA, 39 bases read in frame from base 1. As for this clone: The antigen it binds to is not known. One base away there is no much larger clone; base qualities are not given.

Collaborating institutions collected whole blood in K2EDTA tubes following their own protocols. For TCRbeta analysis, collaborators shipped samples as frozen whole blood, isolated PBMCs, or DNA extracted from either of those sample types. The study at large found these results: Clinical and demographic metadata were provided uncurated, with the amount varying by source and participant.

The immunoSEQ Assay, a bias-controlled multiplex PCR, was used to amplify TCRbeta CDR3 regions from genomic DNA. In the original analysis: The number of nucleated cells in each sample was estimated from the amplification of reference gene primers within the assay. To quantify the absolute abundance of each unique TCRbeta CDR3 rearrangement, sequence reads were collapsed and filtered. For each sample, productive Simpson clonality was calculated as the square root of Simpson's diversity index over productive rearrangements. This immuneACCESS table, as held by TCRdb, lists in-frame sequences with V and J called but not all clones. Of the missing ones, under half trace to an unresolved V gene in checked studies; the others have no known cause. V, J and clone size derive from that table, while D and trimming were established from the DNA sequence. The sample table contains about 69,000 clones; only one count was recorded for more than 70% of them. 47% of the sample is in the top ten clones.

This receptor chain uses TRBV5-4 and TRBJ2-1; the D region possibly corresponds to TRBD2 (6 bases align). The specimen was peripheral blood. This receptor was identified in a human donor in a cohort sampled during active COVID-19. CDR3 loop: CASSAGGYNEQFF. The DNA sequence reads TGTGCCAGCAGCGCCGGGGGCTACAATGAGCAGTTCTTC.